What follows describes a single T cell receptor beta chain. The CDR3 has 14 amino acids. Germline CDR1 and CDR2: GTSNPN and SVGIG (reference sequence). V was shortened by 5 bases and J by 1 base, with 13 bases between the two germline ends. Only in-frame clones appear in the TCRdb table, and some are missing; sequencing was by immunoSEQ multiplex PCR. The top ten hold under 0.45% of the sample, which has about 2.3 million clones, over 85% seen once. These data are taken from a study of shared clonotypes between healthy human individuals. Sample: naive CD4+ T cells from PBMCs. Specified subset: CD45RA+ positively selected. This chain links TRBV30 with TRBJ2-3, with TRBD1 as a possible D gene (6 bases). The clonotype originates from a young man in good health. Some clones in this sample may be carry-over from other donors' samples. The CDR3 protein is CAWQRPGGTDTQYF. The CDR3 DNA reads TGTGCCTGGCAACGGCCAGGGGGCACAGATACGCAGTATTTT.